This T cell receptor beta chain stems from a study of blood T cell repertoires in COVID-19. Study background: Sites across the United States, Italy and Spain contributed samples from acute and convalescent COVID-19. T cells, B-cell-depleted T cells, or PBMCs supplied cDNA or gDNA.

From germline, CDR1 is MNHEY and CDR2 SVGEGT. Trimming took off 5 bases at V and 3 bases at J, with 8 bases between the two ends. The CDR3 extends over 14 amino acids. As originally analysed: Amplifying reference gene primers gave estimates of nucleated cell counts. TCRdb's table, derived via immunoSEQ multiplex PCR, lists solely in-frame clones and lacks some. V and J calls and clone size come straight from that table; D and trimming were deduced from the DNA. This sample has approximately 250,000 clones, with around 82% found just once. The sample consisted of peripheral blood. The chain couples TRBV6-2 or TRBV6-3 to TRBJ1-6; possible D gene TRBD1, 6 bases. The sequence was collected from a human donor in a cohort sampled during active COVID-19. CDR3 DNA sequence: TGTGCCAGCAGTACAGGGTTCTATAATTCACCCCTCCACTTT. This gives the protein CASSTGFYNSPLHF.